This T cell receptor (beta chain) was identified in a study of blood T cell repertoires in COVID-19. On the study more broadly: Italy, Spain and the United States were the sources of the convalescent and acute COVID-19 samples. The analysed material was cDNA or gDNA that came from T cells, B-cell-depleted T cells, or PBMCs.

TCRdb's table, derived via immunoSEQ multiplex PCR, lists solely in-frame clones and lacks some. The sample lists 200,000 to 300,000 clones; approximately 86% were seen once. This CDR3 contains 18 residues. Trimming at V came to 4 bases and at J to 4 bases, leaving 18 bases not matched to a gene. CDR1 and CDR2 (germline): SGHNT, YYREEE (reference sequence). The sample comprised peripheral blood. This chain links TRBV5-4 with TRBJ2-7; 9 nucleotides match TRBD1. This clonotype was sampled from a woman aged 30 to 39 who had recovered from COVID-19. This chain's CDR3 is CASSPPPNTGTGKYEQYF. The CDR3 DNA reads as TGTGCCAGCAGCCCACCGCCGAACACCGGGACAGGGAAATACGAGCAGTACTTC.